This T cell receptor beta chain was observed in a study of blood T cell repertoires in COVID-19. Study-level information: The analysed material was cDNA or gDNA that came from T cells, B-cell-depleted T cells, or PBMCs.

Residents of 24 US areas, aged roughly 18 to 89 years, made up the participants. Cohort 3 recovery required two negative PCRs, clearance, or symptom resolution. This CDR3 is 13 amino acids long. Deletions cut 2 bases from V and 8 bases from J, with 10 bases between. CDR1 SGHVS and CDR2 FNYEAQ come from the germline V gene. This clone has a single count. Libraries were prepared by immunoSEQ multiplex PCR; TCRdb keeps only in-frame clonotypes and omits some of them. Of 300,000 to 450,000 clones listed, 80% to 90% were seen once; the top ten hold around 1%. This chain joins TRBV7-6 and TRBJ2-1; no firm D call. Sequencing was carried out using PBMCs or T cells enriched from blood (not recorded which). The receptor was derived from a man between 18 and 29 years old who had recovered from COVID-19. The CDR3, as DNA: TGTGCCAGCAGCTTATCCGGCGGTGATGAGCAGTTCTTC. As protein: CASSLSGGDEQFF. Using reference TRBV7-6 and TRBJ2-1 for the parts outside the CDR3, the full variable domain is GAGVSQSPRYKVTKRGQDVALRCDPISGHVSLYWYRQALGQGPEFLTYFNYEAQQDKSGLPNDRFSAERPEGSISTLTIQRTEQRDSAMYRCASSLSGGDEQFFGPGTRLTVL.